In this sample, the clone carrying this T cell receptor (beta chain) turned up once. Antigen specificity is unknown. Prepared libraries of TCR beta cDNA carried unique molecular identifiers. TCRdb ran MiXCR on the PCR reads and lists one entry per CDR3 protein. Found here are about 770,000 distinct CDR3 sequences, 46% of them singletons; the top ten hold roughly 4.4%. V lost 0 bases and J 7 bases, leaving 10 bases between the germline ends. There are 15 residues in the CDR3. Germline CDR1 MNHEY, CDR2 SVGAGI. The sample comes from a study of post-analysis software for immune sequencing data. Study-wide results and limits: TRBV5-6, TRBV5-1 and TRBV20-1 belonged to a set of roughly 5 TRBV segments that were more frequent in patients than controls.

The clonotype originates from a girl under 18 with multiple sclerosis. The sequenced sample consisted of blood. The chain recombines TRBV6-5 with TRBJ1-6, with D maybe TRBD1 (5 bases). CDR3 loop: CASSYSVGGNSPLHF. In nucleotides, the CDR3 is TGTGCCAGCAGTTACTCGGTGGGGGGAAATTCACCCCTCCACTTT.